This TCR beta chain derives from a study of T-cell reconstitution after alpha-beta-depleted transplantation in children (dated by TCRdb to about 2016). A note on the overall study: Using TCR repertoire profiling, the study quantitatively followed how T-cell immune reconstitution unfolded in children after TCRalphabeta/CD19-depleted allogeneic hematopoietic cell transplantation.

Spanning cysteine to phenylalanine, the CDR3 consists of 15 amino acids. Only the CDR3 DNA is retained, 45 bases long and in frame from the first base. Reading the germline V gene gives CDR1 ENHRY and CDR2 SYGVKD. The V end loses 1 base and the J end loses 3 bases, and a stretch of 12 bases separates them. Ten or more counts support this clonotype. Its antigen specificity is not known. The record has no base qualities; no much larger clone is one base away. The library was obtained by PCR. Sequencing took place on an Illumina HiSeq 2500. TCR libraries were prepared with molecular barcoding, using unique molecular identifiers to normalize TCRbeta repertoire quantification. The public reads were quality trimmed at Q25 with fastp and then assembled into clones with MiXCR by TCRdb, keeping productive beta chains. Each CDR3 protein appears once, grouped with its most common genes and DNA. This sample gives more than 550,000 distinct CDR3 sequences in total; 8% to 11% of them show up just once. The ten largest make up about 4% of the sample.

This TCR was sampled from a human donor who donated a stem cell graft to a child with acute myeloid leukemia. The input for sequencing was PBMCs from the stem cell graft donor, taken from the stem cell graft. The chain links TRBV10-3 with TRBJ1-2; the D region possibly corresponds to TRBD1 (5 bases align). The CDR3 corresponds to CAISELNIGDYGYTF. The sequence in DNA is TGTGCCATCAGTGAGTTGAACATAGGGGACTATGGCTACACCTTC.